This T cell receptor beta chain came from a study of shared clonotypes between healthy human individuals. Looking at the study overall: Per donor, three plates held CD4 naive cells, three held CD4 memory, two held CD8 naive and one held CD8 memory.

The CDR3 totals 15 residues. The germline CDR1 and CDR2 sequences are SGHNT and YYREEE (reference sequence). The V and J ends lost 0 bases and 1 base respectively, with 5 bases between them. Study-wide results and limits: The expectation was that sequencing depth would affect clonotype sharing among donors.

The assay ran at deep level. The protocol was immunoSEQ multiplex PCR, while the TCRdb copy is restricted to in-frame clones and leaves out a portion. The sample lists around 2.1 million clones; approximately 94% were seen once. On this clone: Its antigen is unidentified.

The sequence derives from a man aged 18 to 29 in good health. The J gene is TRBJ1-6, the V gene TRBV5-4; no definite D call. The sample taken for sequencing was naive CD4+ T cells sorted from blood. Subset described: CD45RA+ positively selected. The CDR3 DNA reads TGTGCCAGCAGCTTGGAGGCGTCCTATAATTCACCCCTCCACTTT. Translation: CASSLEASYNSPLHF.